A selection of T cell receptor beta chains follows, all from one sample in a study of Graves' ophthalmopathy and Graves' hyperthyroidism. TCRdb re-derived calls from the multiplex PCR reads in MiXCR, one entry per CDR3 protein. This table has 500,000 to 600,000 distinct CDR3 sequences, approximately 35% appearing once. The sample taken for sequencing was peripheral blood or thyroid tissue (not recorded which). These receptors were obtained from an adult man with Graves' hyperthyroidism. The CDR3 runs from the conserved cysteine through the conserved F or W. The order of the fields is D gene, clone size, J gene, V gene, CDR3 DNA, CDR3 protein. D genes are given only for firm matches. Clone size is not always given. Where it is, it says once, few, many or a class for expanded clones.

TRBD1 many TRBJ2-3 TRBV24-1 TGTGCCACCAGTGACGGACAGGGGCACACAGATACGCAGTATTTT CATSDGQGHTDTQYF
TRBD2 . TRBJ2-5 TRBV29-1 TGTGCCTGGAGTAATAGCGGGGGGGGAGAGACCCAGTACTTC CAWSNSGGGETQYF
TRBD1 many TRBJ1-2 TRBV5-6 TGTGCCAGCAGCTTGGAAGACAGGGCGAGTGGTGGCTACACCTTC CASSLEDRASGGYTF
. . TRBJ2-3 TRBV24-1 TGTGCCACCAGCCAATCGGGACCGCGCACAGATACGCAGTATTTT CATSQSGPRTDTQYF
TRBD1 many TRBJ2-5 TRBV5-1 TGCGCCAGCGCCCCGGGACAGCCAAAGGAGACCCAGTACTTC CASAPGQPKETQYF
TRBD1 . TRBJ1-2 TRBV10-3 TGTGCCAGCAGTTACCTCGGGACAGGGACGAACTATGGCTACACCTTC CASSYLGTGTNYGYTF
. many TRBJ1-1 TRBV19 TGTGCCAGTAGTATCATCAGGAACACTGAAGCTTTCTTT CASSIIRNTEAFF
TRBD2 . TRBJ2-7 TRBV10-3 TGTGCCATCAGTGCCCCGACTAGCGGGGGGGCCGTGACCTACGAGCAGTACTTC CAISAPTSGGAVTYEQYF
. many TRBJ2-2 TRBV5-1 TGCGCCAGCAGAAGGGCATCGAACACCGGGGAGCTGTTTTTT CASRRASNTGELFF
. once TRBJ2-7 TRBV10-3 TGTGCCATCAGTGAGTCGAGAAGCGGAACCTCCTACGAGCAGTACTTC CAISESRSGTSYEQYF
TRBD2 many TRBJ2-7 TRBV14 TGTGCCAGCAGCCACCGGGACTCCAGACCGGAGCGGGGAGAGCAGTACTTC CASSHRDSRPERGEQYF
TRBD1 few TRBJ1-1 TRBV28 TGTGCCAGCAGTTGGACAGGCGTCATGAACACTGAAGCTTTCTTT CASSWTGVMNTEAFF
TRBD1 many TRBJ2-5 TRBV20-1 TGCAGTGCTGGAGGGACAGGGGCCCTACCGAAAGAGACCCAGTACTTC CSAGGTGALPKETQYF
. . TRBJ1-5 TRBV9 TGTGCCAGCATTGAACCTCTGGGGAGGAATCAGCCCCAGCATTTT CASIEPLGRNQPQHF
. . TRBJ1-3 TRBV2 TGTGCCAGCAGTACCGGGAGCACCATATATTTT CASSTGSTIYF
TRBD2 once TRBJ2-7 TRBV11-2 TGTGCCAGCAGCGGCGGGAGGCCCTACGAGCAGTACTTC CASSGGRPYEQYF
TRBD1 . TRBJ2-7 TRBV6-5 TGTGCCAGCAGTTTCTTCGACGGGACAGCCTACGAGCAGTACTTC CASSFFDGTAYEQYF
TRBD2 . TRBJ2-5 TRBV29-1 TGCAGCGTTCAAGCGGGAGGACAAGAGACCCAGTACTTC CSVQAGGQETQYF